Below are 13 T cell receptor beta chains sequenced from a single sample in a study of control samples from healthy donors and cancer patients. Assay used: immunoSEQ multiplex PCR; TCRdb lists only in-frame clones, some missing. The repertoire consists of 97,000 or so clones, with about 91% occurring once and the leading ten covering about 2.5%. The source material was blood. These receptors were taken from a woman aged 18-29 years in good health.

CDR3 DNA: TGTGCCAGCAGCCAAAATTCGGATAGCAATCAGCCCCAGCATTTT. Translating gives CASSQNSDSNQPQHF. The chain links TRBV4-2 to TRBJ1-5; no firm D call. The CDR3 is made up of 15 amino acids. V was clipped by 2 bases and J by 0 bases, with 8 bases between them. Germline V gene data show CDR1 as LGHNA and CDR2 as YNFKEQ.

The chain is built from TRBV15 and TRBJ2-7; 8 nucleotides line up with TRBD1. The CDR3 covers 14 residues. The ends lost 5 bases at V and 5 bases at J; junction bases unmatched: 8. In germline, CDR1 is LNHNV, CDR2 YYDKDF (reference sequence). The DNA of the CDR3 is TGTGCCACCAGCGCCGACAGGGGACTCAACGAGCAGTACTTC. It codes for CATSADRGLNEQYF.

The chain has TRBV6-6 and TRBJ1-4, with 10 bases aligning to TRBD1. The germline V gene has CDR1 MNHNY and CDR2 SVGAGI (reference sequence). Trimming at V came to 5 bases and at J to 4 bases, leaving 7 bases not matched to a gene. The CDR3 spans 16 residues. The CDR3 DNA is TGTGCCAGCAGTCTACTCGGACAGGGGGGTAATGAAAAACTGTTTTTT. This codes for CASSLLGQGGNEKLFF.

The V gene is TRBV10-3, the J gene TRBJ2-7; 11 bases line up with TRBD2. J was trimmed by 4 bases and V by 0 bases; bases with no gene match: 8. Germline CDR1 and CDR2: ENHRY and SYGVKD. The CDR3 consists of 17 residues. The CDR3 reads CAISESSLASGRYEQYF. As DNA, the CDR3 is TGTGCCATCAGTGAGTCAAGCTTGGCTAGCGGGAGGTACGAGCAGTACTTC.

The V gene is TRBV2, the J gene TRBJ2-6; D not certain. This CDR3 is built from 14 residues. V was trimmed by 4 bases and J by 0 bases, leaving 4 bases between them. Per germline, CDR1 SNHLY and CDR2 FYNNEI. In DNA, the CDR3 is TGTGCCAGCAGTGCGTCCTCTGGGGCCAACGTCCTGACTTTC. Encoded protein: CASSASSGANVLTF.

The CDR3 DNA reads TGCGCCAGCAGCCGAATTCCCTCAGGACCGCGGCCGGAGACCCAGTACTTC. This sequence encodes CASSRIPSGPRPETQYF. This rearrangement joins TRBV5-1 to TRBJ2-5; D uncertain. Germline V gene lookup returns CDR1 SGHRS and CDR2 YFSETQ. Trimming removed 4 bases at V and 5 bases at J, with 24 bases between. The length of the CDR3 is 17 residues.

The chain is built from TRBV7-9 and TRBJ2-7, with a possible D match to TRBD2 (7 bases). V was cut by 7 bases and J by 5 bases, with 21 bases left in between. This CDR3 has 15 residues. In germline, CDR1 is SEHNR, CDR2 FQNEAQ (reference sequence). The CDR3 DNA follows: TGTGCCAGCACCCTAAGGGGGGGCAGGGGAGACGAGCAGTACTTC. Translated, it gives CASTLRGGRGDEQYF.

This rearrangement joins TRBV9 to TRBJ2-1; D not resolved. V gave up 4 bases and J gave up 5 bases, with 16 bases separating them. This CDR3 region has 15 residues. Looked up from germline, CDR1 is SGDLS and CDR2 is YYNGEE. In DNA form, the CDR3 reads TGTGCCAGCAGCCAAACTAATAACAAAAACAATGAGCAGTTCTTC. Amino acids: CASSQTNNKNNEQFF.

This chain joins TRBV5-1 and TRBJ2-1; D not resolved. Trimming took off 1 base at V and 5 bases at J, with 13 bases between the two ends. Germline V CDR1 and CDR2: SGHRS, YFSETQ. The length of the CDR3 is 15 residues. Here the CDR3 reads CASSLNIGSNNEQFF. In DNA, the CDR3 is TGCGCCAGCAGCTTGAATATCGGTAGTAACAATGAGCAGTTCTTC.

The V call is TRBV6-5, the J call TRBJ2-3, with 10 bases identical to TRBD2. The CDR3 covers 15 residues. J gave up 2 bases and V 8 bases, and 7 bases lay outside the gene matches. Looked up from germline, CDR1 is MNHEY and CDR2 is SVGAGI. The CDR3 loop is CASLLAGEITDTQYF. The CDR3 nucleotides read TGTGCCAGCCTTCTAGCGGGGGAAATCACAGATACGCAGTATTTT.

The chain links TRBV6-6 to TRBJ2-7, with D possibly TRBD1 on 6 matching bases. The CDR3 is 16 amino acids. The ends were cut back, 4 bases at V and 3 bases at J, with 19 bases in the middle. Germline CDR1 and CDR2: MNHNY and SVGAGI (reference sequence). The CDR3 DNA follows: TGTGCCAGCAGTTCCCCCGGGACAAAGACCCTCTACGAGCAGTACTTC. Translation gives CASSSPGTKTLYEQYF.

The chain employs TRBV29-1 and TRBJ2-1, with 9 bases aligning to TRBD2. CDR3 length: 14 amino acids. Per germline, CDR1 SQVTM and CDR2 ANQGSEA. The trim removed 5 bases at V and 4 bases at J, leaving 6 bases unmatched. Written as DNA, the CDR3 is TGCAGCGTTCCAAGCGGGAGGCCGTACAATGAGCAGTTCTTC. Translation gives CSVPSGRPYNEQFF.

V is TRBV12-3 or TRBV12-4 and J is TRBJ1-2; D remains ambiguous. The CDR3 extends over 13 amino acids. Trimming left V 3 bases short and J 2 bases short, with 7 bases between. CDR3 bases: TGTGCCAGCAGTTTCAATCTCAACTATGGCTACACCTTC. It encodes CASSFNLNYGYTF.